Listed here is a single T cell receptor (beta chain). Its antigen is not known. This specimen belongs to a study of Ad26.COV2.S vaccination and SARS-CoV-2 variants. The overall study: Once, or twice with 56 days between doses, Ad26.COV2.S was given intramuscularly. Study results and caveats: Marked by substantial breadth, spike-specific CD8+ and CD4+ T cell responses were reportedly seen after vaccination. Recipients of vaccine and of placebo showed similar breadth of their non-spike TCR repertoires.

Sequenced by immunoSEQ multiplex PCR; TCRdb stores in-frame clones only, minus some. Here the sample spans around 450,000 clones, less than 95% being singletons. The treatment here: 19 received Ad26.COV2.S at low or high dose, single or two shots; about five received placebo; per-sample allocation not given. It was on day 63 after the first vaccine or placebo injection that samples were taken. Boston supplied an adult donor aged 18-55 years. V dropped 4 bases and J dropped 0; count of bases not matched to a gene: 9. The germline gives CDR1 ENHRY, CDR2 SYGVKD. The CDR3 has 16 residues. V gene TRBV10-3 combines with J gene TRBJ2-7, with 7 nucleotides matching TRBD2. The sequence was obtained from a person between 18 and 65 years old who received the Ad26.COV2.S COVID-19 vaccine or a placebo. Specimen: peripheral blood, collected in a trial of Ad26.COV2.S vaccine versus placebo. CDR3 amino acids: CAISAGSGVSSYEQYF. CDR3 nucleotides: TGTGCCATCAGTGCGGGAAGCGGGGTTAGCTCCTACGAGCAGTACTTC.